This T cell receptor (beta chain) was recovered during a study of T cell responses to AZD1222 COVID-19 vaccine. Overall study results and limits: The reported proportion of spike-specific TCRs targeting unmutated variant regions was nearly half. The sample set comprised mostly white British donors with more females, and clonal diversity was possibly underestimated. There were vaccine-associated CD4 TCRs across spike, dominant at 160-218 and 743-854.

The CDR3 contains 15 residues. After removal of 4 bases from V and 2 bases from J, the junction contained 6 bases not matched to a gene. Germline lookup yields CDR1 SGHAT and CDR2 FQNNGV. Comments on this clone: Its specificity is unknown.

This table comes from immunoSEQ multiplex PCR, and its TCRdb copy is limited to in-frame clones, with some not included. The sample records 100,000 to 110,000 clones, about 88% being singletons. This chain joins TRBV11-2 and TRBJ2-3, with 7 nucleotides matching TRBD2. The clonotype comes from an adult in good health. The sequenced sample was peripheral blood, obtained on day 0 of AZD1222 vaccination. The CDR3 spells CASSYHLAVTDTQYF. In DNA, the CDR3 is TGTGCCAGCAGCTACCACCTAGCGGTCACAGATACGCAGTATTTT.